The 6 T cell receptor beta chains below were found in one sample sequenced in a study of beta chain features in type 1 diabetes. Every bit of the isolated RNA underwent reverse transcription, so sequencing read expressed TCRB transcripts. The protocol was immunoSEQ multiplex PCR, while the TCRdb copy is restricted to in-frame clones and leaves out a portion. The sample holds hundreds of thousands of clones, 13% to 15% seen once. Sequenced: central memory CD4+ T cells from blood. These receptors were taken from a man aged 30 to 39 in good health.

The rearrangement uses TRBV7-2 and TRBJ2-5, with 8 nucleotides matching TRBD2. Per germline, CDR1 SGHTA and CDR2 FQGNSA. CDR3 length: 15 amino acids. The V gene end was trimmed by 6 bases and the J gene end by 3 bases; junction bases not matched to a gene: 9. This CDR3 reads CASRTTGTRKETQYF. Written as DNA, the CDR3 is TGTGCCAGCAGGACTACCGGGACTAGGAAAGAGACCCAGTACTTC.

This clone has just a few counts. Given a far larger clone just one base away, this is likely a sequencing read error. V and J are TRBV11-3 and TRBJ2-3; D possibly corresponds to TRBD2 (6 bases). Germline-derived CDR1 and CDR2 are SGHNT and YENEEA. The CDR3 runs to 14 residues. With 1 base removed from V and 4 bases from J, the gap between germline ends came to 9 bases. The CDR3 loop reads CASSLGQRADTQYF. The CDR3 region has the DNA TGTGCCAGCAGCTTAGGACAGCGGGCAGATACGCAGTATTTT.

This clone occurred many times. The chain couples TRBV4-3 to TRBJ2-1; 7 bases map to TRBD1. Germline V CDR1 and CDR2: LGHNA, YSLEER. V dropped 3 bases and J dropped 10; count of bases not matched to a gene: 6. The CDR3 extends over 13 amino acids. The DNA of the CDR3 is TGCGCCAGCAGCCAGACAGGGTCAAAAGAGCAGTTCTTC. Its protein is CASSQTGSKEQFF.

This clone showed up just a few times. The gene calls are TRBV27 and TRBJ2-7; no firm D call. Germline CDR1 MNHEY, CDR2 SMNVEV (reference sequence). This CDR3 has 11 residues. Trimming shortened V by 3 bases and J by 7 bases, and 7 bases separated the two germline ends. This CDR3 is CASSFVWEQYV. The CDR3 DNA follows: TGTGCCAGCAGTTTCGTGTGGGAGCAGTACGTC.

The rearrangement links TRBV7-7 to TRBJ1-5, with D perhaps TRBD1 (6 bases). The CDR3 has 19 residues. The germline V and J ends were trimmed by 4 bases and 0 bases, with 22 bases remaining between them. The germline V gene has CDR1 SSHAT and CDR2 FNYEAQ (reference sequence). CDR3 in amino acids: CASSSSRGATTGSNQPQHF. The CDR3 DNA reads as TGTGCCAGCAGCTCATCTAGGGGCGCTACGACAGGTAGCAATCAGCCCCAGCATTTT. Combining the CDR3 with reference TRBV7-7 and TRBJ1-5 gives the whole variable domain GAGVSQSPRYKVTKRGQDVTLRCDPISSHATLYWYQQALGQGPEFLTYFNYEAQPDKSGLPSDRFSAERPEGSISTLTIQRTEQRDSAMYRCASSSSRGATTGSNQPQHFGDGTRLSIL.

This clone was counted many times. The chain is built from TRBV7-9 and TRBJ1-4; no firm D call. This CDR3 spans 14 amino acids. CDR1 and CDR2 from the germline V gene are SEHNR and FQNEAQ (reference sequence). The V end lost 5 bases, the J end lost 4 bases, and 11 bases lay between the germline ends. CDR3 protein: CASSPNDLNEKLFF. The CDR3 bases are TGTGCCAGCAGCCCCAATGATCTTAATGAAAAACTGTTTTTT.